What follows are 19 T cell receptor beta chains derived from one specimen sequenced in a study of blood T cells in healthy people across ages. Combining a sample-barcoded 5' primer with a J-beta primer mix, a second PCR ran for roughly 7 to 11 cycles. TCRdb independently ran MiXCR on the 5' RACE reads; one entry per CDR3 protein. The sample includes around 1.5 million distinct CDR3 sequences, 59% seen only once; the top ten take about 6.3%. What was sequenced was blood. All receptors derive from a man in his late teens or twenties in good health.

V and J are TRBV2 and TRBJ1-2, with 9 positions matching TRBD1. Germline assignment: CDR1 SNHLY and CDR2 FYNNEI. Trimming removed 6 bases from V and 12 bases from J; junction bases left unmatched: 17. The CDR3 totals 15 residues. CDR3 nucleotide sequence: TGTGCCAGCAGCCCGGGACAGGGAGCATTCAACGGGAACACCTTC. It yields the protein CASSPGQGAFNGNTF.

This chain uses TRBV25-1 with TRBJ1-3, with D unresolved. The V gene's germline CDR1 is MGHDK and CDR2 SYGVNS. V shed 5 bases and J shed 0 bases, with 11 bases lying between them. The CDR3 loop spans 15 amino acids. CDR3 sequence: CASSTTDLSGNTIYF. The CDR3 DNA sequence: TGTGCCAGCAGTACCACAGACCTCTCTGGAAACACCATATATTTT.

This clonotype was recorded a few times. The V and J genes are TRBV7-9 and TRBJ1-5, with D possibly matching TRBD1 (5 bases). The germline CDR1 and CDR2 sequences are SEHNR and FQNEAQ (reference sequence). The CDR3 runs 13 residues. CDR3 protein: CATEGQGNQPQHF. The CDR3, as DNA: TGTGCGACAGAGGGCCAGGGAAATCAGCCCCAGCATTTT.

The table lists this clonotype with a few counts. The J gene is TRBJ1-4, the V gene TRBV15; the match to TRBD1 covers 8 bases. CDR3 length: 14 residues. Trimming cost V 5 bases and J 8 bases; bases outside gene matches: 7. Germline V gene sequence: CDR1 LNHNV, CDR2 YYDKDF (reference sequence). The CDR3 DNA sequence: TGTGCCACCAGCGGACAGGGCAAGGGGGAAAAACTGTTTTTT. This sequence encodes CATSGQGKGEKLFF.

The V call is TRBV6-2 or TRBV6-3, the J call TRBJ2-5; tentative D call: TRBD1 (5 bases). The better agreement between TRBJ2-7 and the DNA end casts doubt on the J call. Germline V gene data show CDR1 as MNHEY and CDR2 as SVGEGT. The CDR3 loop spans 13 amino acids. CDR3 sequence (DNA): TGTGCCAGCAGGCTGGACAATCTCTACGAGCAGTACTTC. As protein: CASRLDNLYEQYF.

The genes are TRBV28 and TRBJ1-6, with unresolved D. This CDR3 comprises 14 residues. Germline V gene sequence: CDR1 MDHEN, CDR2 SYDVKM. The V end was cut by 10 bases, the J end by 7 bases, with 17 bases between. The chain's CDR3 is CAIRELGGNSPLHF. CDR3 nucleotide sequence: TGTGCCATCCGGGAGCTCGGAGGAAATTCACCCCTCCACTTT. The complete variable domain, with remaining parts taken from reference TRBV28 and TRBJ1-6, reads DVKVTQSSRYLVKRTGEKVFLECVQDMDHENMFWYRQDPGLGLRLIYFSYDVKMKEKGDIPEGYSVSREKKERFSLILESASTNQTSMYLCAIRELGGNSPLHFGNGTRLTVT.

This rearrangement joins TRBV27 to TRBJ2-6, with unresolved D. The V end was cut by 5 bases, the J end by 0 bases, with 11 bases between. Germline V gene data show CDR1 as MNHEY and CDR2 as SMNVEV (reference sequence). CDR3 size: 16 residues. CDR3 sequence (DNA): TGTGCCAGCAGTCGCCTCCGCTCCTCTGGGGCCAACGTCCTGACTTTC. It encodes CASSRLRSSGANVLTF. Full variable domain (outside the CDR3, taken from reference TRBV27 and TRBJ2-6): EAQVTQNPRYLITVTGKKLTVTCSQNMNHEYMSWYRQDPGLGLRQIYYSMNVEVTDKGDVPEGYKVSRKEKRNFPLILESPSPNQTSLYFCASSRLRSSGANVLTFGAGSRLTVL.

The chain has TRBV14 and TRBJ2-6; D unclear. Trimming stripped 0 bases from V and 0 bases from J, with 12 bases between. CDR1 is SGHDN and CDR2 is FVKESK in the germline V gene. This CDR3 is built from 18 residues. The chain's CDR3 is CASSQDVGRSSGANVLTF. The CDR3 DNA sequence: TGTGCCAGCAGCCAAGATGTGGGCAGAAGCTCTGGGGCCAACGTCCTGACTTTC. The complete variable domain, with remaining parts taken from reference TRBV14 and TRBJ2-6, reads EAGVTQFPSHSVIEKGQTVTLRCDPISGHDNLYWYRRVMGKEIKFLLHFVKESKQDESGMPNNRFLAERTGGTYSTLKVQPAELEDSGVYFCASSQDVGRSSGANVLTFGAGSRLTVL.

This clonotype was seen only once. This rearrangement joins TRBV4-2 to TRBJ1-5; tentatively, D is TRBD1 (5 bases). The CDR3 has 17 amino acids. Germline V gene data show CDR1 as LGHNA and CDR2 as YNFKEQ. The V end was cut by 1 base, the J end by 2 bases, with 15 bases between. DNA of the CDR3: TGTGCCAGCAGCCAAGGTTGGTCCAGGGACGGCAATCAGCCCCAGCATTTT. Protein product: CASSQGWSRDGNQPQHF.

The J gene is TRBJ1-6, the V gene TRBV3-1; TRBD1 is a possible D gene (5 bases). Germline values: CDR1 LGHDT, CDR2 YNNKEL (reference sequence). Trimming stripped 3 bases from V and 8 bases from J, with 11 bases between. The CDR3 length is 14 residues. CDR3 protein: CASSQGVVDSPLHF. The CDR3 nucleotides are TGTGCCAGCAGCCAGGGGGTCGTCGATTCACCCCTCCACTTT.

This clonotype has just a few counts. The V and J genes are TRBV7-8 and TRBJ2-5; TRBD1 matches at 7 bases. Germline CDR1 and CDR2: SGHVS and FQNEAQ. The CDR3 sequence is 14 residues long. V trimming: 5 bases; J trimming: 11 bases; junction bases outside the gene matches: 14. The CDR3 spells CASSPSGQSAGQYF. In DNA, the CDR3 is TGTGCCAGCAGCCCCTCGGGACAGTCCGCTGGGCAGTACTTC.

V is TRBV4-3 and J is TRBJ2-7, with 7 bases fitting TRBD1. The J call may be faulty, since TRBJ2-5 better matches the DNA end. Germline V gene data show CDR1 as LGHNA and CDR2 as YSLEER. The CDR3 is 15 residues long. The CDR3 loop is CASSQETGTGETQYF. The CDR3 region has the DNA TGCGCCAGCAGCCAAGAGACAGGGACCGGAGAGACCCAGTACTTC.

This clonotype has at least ten counts. The chain joins TRBV25-1 to TRBJ1-4, with D unresolved. From germline, CDR1 is MGHDK and CDR2 SYGVNS. With 2 bases removed from V and 1 base from J, the gap between germline ends came to 8 bases. The CDR3 loop spans 15 amino acids. The CDR3 sequence is CASSEAGVTNEKLFF. CDR3 DNA: TGTGCCAGCAGTGAAGCAGGTGTAACTAATGAAAAACTGTTTTTT.

V usage is TRBV20-1 and J usage is TRBJ2-2, with D possibly being TRBD1 or TRBD2 (5 bases each). This CDR3 is 13 amino acids long. The ends were cut back, 3 bases at V and 5 bases at J, with 10 bases in the middle. Germline loops: CDR1 DFQATT, CDR2 SNEGSKA (reference sequence). Here the CDR3 DNA reads TGCAGTGCTAGGAATGAGGGGACCGGGGAGCTGTTTTTT. This encodes CSARNEGTGELFF.

CDR3 nucleotide sequence: TGTGCCATAAATCCGAGACAGGGGCCTGGGGAGACCCAGTACTTC. It codes for CAINPRQGPGETQYF. The chain employs TRBV10-3 and TRBJ2-5; 8 nucleotides match TRBD1. Germline values: CDR1 ENHRY, CDR2 SYGVKD. Losses at the gene ends were 9 bases for V and 5 bases for J; bases not matched to a gene: 14. The CDR3 spans 15 residues.

This clonotype occurred many times. The chain couples TRBV27 to TRBJ2-7; 9 bases fit TRBD1. The germline V gene encodes CDR1 MNHEY and CDR2 SMNVEV (reference sequence). The CDR3 has 16 amino acids. The V gene end was trimmed by 2 bases and the J gene end by 3 bases; junction bases not matched to a gene: 8. This CDR3 reads CASSLGYRGRRYEQYF. In DNA form, the CDR3 reads TGTGCCAGCAGTTTAGGGTACAGGGGGCGACGCTACGAGCAGTACTTC.

This clonotype appeared once. This sequence joins TRBV7-9 and TRBJ2-7; 12 nucleotides agree with TRBD2. J was trimmed by 2 bases and V by 5 bases; bases with no gene match: 19. This CDR3 has 20 amino acids. Looked up from germline, CDR1 is SEHNR and CDR2 is FQNEAQ (reference sequence). CDR3 region: CASSPRLAGDLKEKTYEQYF. The CDR3 coding sequence is TGTGCCAGCAGCCCCAGACTAGCGGGAGACTTAAAGGAAAAAACCTACGAGCAGTACTTC.

V and J are TRBV4-1 and TRBJ1-4; D uncertain. Germline values: CDR1 MGHRA, CDR2 YSYEKL. V dropped 4 bases and J dropped 8 bases, with 11 bases sitting between them. The CDR3 consists of 13 residues. In DNA, the CDR3 is TGCGCCAGCAGCCTTACCACGGGGGAAAAACTGTTTTTT. This translates into CASSLTTGEKLFF.

The J gene is TRBJ2-6, the V gene TRBV4-3, with D maybe TRBD1 (6 bases). Trimming shortened V by 8 bases and J by 1 base, and 12 bases separated the two germline ends. Germline V CDR1 and CDR2: LGHNA, YSLEER. The CDR3 contains 15 residues. For the CDR3, the DNA is TGCGCCAGCGGGCCACAGGGATCTGGGGCCAACGTCCTGACTTTC. Amino acids: CASGPQGSGANVLTF.